Listed below are T cell receptor beta chains from one sample, sequenced in a study of OX40 agonist ivuxolimab in advanced cancers. Clones were read by immunoSEQ multiplex PCR, and TCRdb kept only the in-frame ones, dropping some. The sample contains tens of thousands of clones, roughly 83% of which appear only once. The sequencing used CD4+ or CD8+ T cells sorted from blood, collected in a trial of the OX40 agonist ivuxolimab. All receptors derive from an adult with an advanced solid tumor such as melanoma, head and neck, liver or kidney cancer. Each CDR3 is given with its conserved first and last residue. D genes are given only for firm matches. Not all rows give a size; the values are once, few, many and, for expanded clones, a class.

TRBJ1-4,TRBV4-3,TRBD1,once,TGCGCCAGCAGCCGGGACAGGAGTGAAAAACTGTTTTTT,CASSRDRSEKLFF
TRBJ1-2,TRBV6-5,NA,NA,TGTGCCAGCAGTTACGGTAACGGTGGCTACACCTTC,CASSYGNGGYTF
TRBJ1-3,TRBV5-4,TRBD1,few,TGTGCCAGTAAGGACAGGGCCAACACCATATATTTT,CASKDRANTIYF
TRBJ2-1,TRBV6-5,NA,NA,TGTGCCAGCAGTTACGGGGAGAGCTCCTACAATGAGCAGTTCTTC,CASSYGESSYNEQFF
TRBJ1-6,TRBV23-1,NA,NA,TGCGCCAGCAGTCAGACTCCACCGGGACCGGGAAATTCACCCCTCCACTTT,CASSQTPPGPGNSPLHF
TRBJ1-1,TRBV10-3,NA,few,TGTGCCACCCAAGTCGGGTATGACACTGAAGCTTTCTTT,CATQVGYDTEAFF
TRBJ1-2,TRBV5-6,TRBD1,NA,TGTGCCACCTCAGGACAGGGGAAGCGTGGCTACACCTTC,CATSGQGKRGYTF
TRBJ1-4,TRBV6-6,NA,NA,TGTGCCAGCAGTGCCGGACGGGAAAAACTGTTTTTT,CASSAGREKLFF
TRBJ1-4,TRBV2,NA,NA,TGTGCCAGCAGTCAGACAGGAGTAGAGGAAAAACTGTTTTTT,CASSQTGVEEKLFF
TRBJ1-1,TRBV18,NA,NA,TGTGCCAGCTCACCAGATTCGGGGGTCATGAACACTGAAGCTTTCTTT,CASSPDSGVMNTEAFF
TRBJ2-5,TRBV14,NA,NA,TGTGCCAGCAGCAGGGGATACCAAGAGACCCAGTACTTC,CASSRGYQETQYF
TRBJ1-1,TRBV6-6,NA,once,TGTGCCAGCTCCGAGGGGGGGGGTACTGAAGCTTTCTTT,CASSEGGGTEAFF
TRBJ1-1,TRBV6-1,NA,NA,TGTGCCAGCAGTGAACTAGGGGCCGGGACAACAGCTTTCTTT,CASSELGAGTTAFF
TRBJ2-3,TRBV5-1,NA,NA,TGCGCCAGCAGCTTGGGTGGCGTCACAGATACGCAGTATTTT,CASSLGGVTDTQYF
TRBJ2-1,TRBV18,TRBD1,once,TGTGCCAGCTCACCATCAACCAGGGGGAACAATGAGCAGTTCTTC,CASSPSTRGNNEQFF
TRBJ2-7,TRBV4-1,NA,NA,TGCGCCAGCAGCCAAGAGTACGGTTCTGGCGAGCAGTACTTC,CASSQEYGSGEQYF
TRBJ1-2,TRBV9,NA,NA,TGTGCCAGCAGCGCGTCGGGGGGGAACTATGGCTACACCTTC,CASSASGGNYGYTF
TRBJ1-1,TRBV19,TRBD1,NA,TGTGCCAGTAGCGACAGGGTTATTGAAGCTTTCTTT,CASSDRVIEAFF
TRBJ2-5,TRBV18,NA,NA,TGTGCCAGCTCAAGAAGTAAGGAACAAGAGACCCAGTACTTC,CASSRSKEQETQYF
TRBJ1-5,TRBV6-1,NA,NA,TGTGCCAGCCGACAGGTCCTTTATAGCAATCAGCCCCAGCATTTT,CASRQVLYSNQPQHF
TRBJ2-1,TRBV5-1,TRBD1,NA,TGCGCCAGCAGCTTGGAGACAGGGGGGTACATCAATGAGCAGTTCTTC,CASSLETGGYINEQFF
TRBJ1-3,TRBV2,NA,few,TGTGCCAGCAGTGGTATCCTGACAGATGGCCCTGGAAACACCATATATTTT,CASSGILTDGPGNTIYF
TRBJ1-4,TRBV5-1,TRBD1,NA,TGCGCCAGCAGCTTGGGGACAGGGGACAAGGAAAAACTGTTTTTT,CASSLGTGDKEKLFF
TRBJ2-7,TRBV27,NA,NA,NA,CASSSSDSAYEQYF
TRBJ2-7,TRBV29-1,NA,once,TGCAGCGTTGAGGACCCCAGGACCTACGAGCAGTACTTC,CSVEDPRTYEQYF
TRBJ1-4,TRBV18,TRBD1,NA,TGTGCCAGCTCACCGACCGGACAGGGCGGTGAAAAACTGTTTTTT,CASSPTGQGGEKLFF
TRBJ1-5,TRBV21-1,NA,NA,TGTGCCAGCAGCAAGGGGGGACAGGGGATTAATCAGCCCCAGCATTTT,CASSKGGQGINQPQHF
TRBJ2-2,TRBV6-6,NA,NA,TGTGCCAGCAGTTACGTTAGCACCACCGGGGAGCTGTTTTTT,CASSYVSTTGELFF
TRBJ1-4,TRBV30,NA,NA,TGTGCCACGGACGTGGGGGGAACTAATGAAAAACTGTTTTTT,CATDVGGTNEKLFF
TRBJ1-2,TRBV9,NA,NA,TGTGCCAGCAGCGTAGGGAGGGCCTACTATGGCTACACCTTC,CASSVGRAYYGYTF
TRBJ1-3,TRBV6-5,NA,few,TGTGCCAGCAGTTCTCACAGGCCTGGAAACACCATATATTTT,CASSSHRPGNTIYF
TRBJ2-5,TRBV7-8,TRBD2,NA,TGTGCCAGCAGCTCCGGGAGGGGGGAGACCCAGTACTTC,CASSSGRGETQYF
TRBJ1-5,TRBV30,TRBD1,once,TGTGCCTGGAGTTCAGGGGGGAAGGGGTCGACCCAGCATTTT,CAWSSGGKGSTQHF
TRBJ1-3,TRBV9,NA,NA,TGTGCCAGCAGCGTAGTTCCGGGCGACACCATATATTTT,CASSVVPGDTIYF
TRBJ1-4,TRBV9,NA,NA,TGTGCCAGCAGCGTAGTTGGAGGGAGCGATGAAAAACTGTTTTTT,CASSVVGGSDEKLFF
TRBJ2-3,TRBV18,NA,once,TGTGCCAGCTCACCACCAACCTTCGGGGCAGGCACAGATACGCAGTATTTT,CASSPPTFGAGTDTQYF
TRBJ1-5,TRBV7-8,NA,few,TGTGCCAGCAGCACTCGGGGGTCAGGTAGCAATCAGCCCCAGCATTTT,CASSTRGSGSNQPQHF
TRBJ1-4,TRBV15,NA,NA,TGTGCCACCAGCAGAGGGACAGCTTCTGTTGAAAAACTGTTTTTT,CATSRGTASVEKLFF
TRBJ1-2,TRBV28,TRBD1,NA,TGTGCCAGCAGTTTCGGACAGGGAAATACGGGCTACACCTTC,CASSFGQGNTGYTF
TRBJ1-5,TRBV2,NA,NA,TGTGCCAGCTCCCCGGAGGGCAATCAGCCCCGGCATTTT,CASSPEGNQPRHF
TRBJ2-4,TRBV4-1,NA,NA,TGCGCCAGCAGCCCAAGCCCCACGATTTTAGCCAAAAACATTCAGTACTTC,CASSPSPTILAKNIQYF
TRBJ1-1,TRBV28,NA,NA,TGTGCCAGCAAGACCCCGGGACGCGGGAGCACTGAAGCTTTCTTT,CASKTPGRGSTEAFF
TRBJ1-2,TRBV4-3,TRBD1,once,TGCGCCAGCAGCCAAGGCCCGGGACAGGGGGCGAGTGGCTACACCTTC,CASSQGPGQGASGYTF
TRBJ2-7,TRBV30,TRBD2,NA,TGTGCCTGGAGTTGGAGCGGGAGTAGCGAGCAGTACTTC,CAWSWSGSSEQYF
TRBJ2-7,TRBV28,NA,NA,TGTGCCAGCACAGCGAATCCAGGGATCTCCTACGAGCAGTACTTC,CASTANPGISYEQYF
TRBJ2-2,TRBV5-4,NA,NA,TGTGCCAGCAGCCGCTCCGAAGCGAACACCGGGGAGCTGTTTTTT,CASSRSEANTGELFF
TRBJ2-5,TRBV6-6,TRBD2,NA,TGTGCCAGCAGTCGGACTAGCGGGGCCCGGGAGACCCAGTACTTC,CASSRTSGARETQYF
TRBJ1-2,TRBV6-1,NA,NA,TGTGCCAGCAGTTCACAGGGTAGCTATGGCTACACCTTC,CASSSQGSYGYTF
TRBJ1-3,TRBV7-2,NA,once,TGTGCCAGCAGCTTACAGGGCCCCCTCTCTGGAAACACCATATATTTT,CASSLQGPLSGNTIYF
TRBJ2-5,TRBV18,NA,NA,TGTGCCAGCTCATTGCAGTCCGTACGAGAGACCCAGTACTTC,CASSLQSVRETQYF
TRBJ1-1,TRBV9,NA,NA,TGTGCCAGCAGCGTAGCGCCAGGCCTGAACACTGAAGCTTTCTTT,CASSVAPGLNTEAFF
TRBJ2-3,TRBV7-2,NA,NA,TGTGCCAGCAGCCGCGAATTCACAGATACGCAGTATTTT,CASSREFTDTQYF
TRBJ2-3,TRBV2,NA,NA,TGTGCCAGCAAGGGGGACGGGGGTCCCTTTGGTACGCAGTATTTT,CASKGDGGPFGTQYF
TRBJ2-3,TRBV11-3,NA,NA,TGTGCCAGCAGCTCCCGTTCCTCAGATACGCAGTATTTT,CASSSRSSDTQYF
TRBJ2-1,TRBV9,TRBD2,NA,TGTGCCAGCAGCCCGGGACTAGCGGGAGGAAGCTACAATGAGCAGTTCTTC,CASSPGLAGGSYNEQFF
TRBJ1-1,TRBV4-1,TRBD1,NA,TGCGCCAGCAGCCAAGAAAGCACAGGGGTGGGGGACACTGAAGCTTTCTTT,CASSQESTGVGDTEAFF
TRBJ1-5,TRBV7-6,NA,few,TGTGCCAGCAGCTGGGGTCCAAGAAGCAATCAGCCCCAGCATTTT,CASSWGPRSNQPQHF